The 27 T cell receptor beta chains below were found in one sample sequenced in a study of identical twins. TCRdb used MiXCR to reprocess the 5' RACE reads, holding one entry per CDR3 protein. The sample holds approximately 620,000 distinct CDR3 sequences, under 9% seen once. These data were also filed under a second study, of yellow fever vaccine responses in identical twins.

The sample comprised PBMCs. These receptors came from a woman younger than 35 in good health.

There are a few counts of this clonotype. CDR3 sequence reads: CSVDWDREDNEQFF. CDR3 coding DNA: TGCAGCGTCGACTGGGACAGGGAAGATAATGAGCAGTTCTTC. The chain employs TRBV29-1 and TRBJ2-1; 9 bases agree with TRBD1. The CDR3 runs 14 residues. After removal of 6 bases from V and 7 bases from J, the junction contained 10 bases not matched to a gene. Germline V lookup: CDR1 SQVTM, CDR2 ANQGSEA.

This chain connects TRBV13 to TRBJ2-1; D ambiguous. CDR3 length equals 21 residues. V lost 0 bases and J lost 4, with 28 bases in between. Per germline, CDR1 PRHDT and CDR2 FYEKMQ (reference sequence). CDR3 sequence reads: CASSLGPPKILRNSAYNEQFF. The CDR3 bases are TGTGCCAGCAGCTTAGGCCCCCCTAAAATACTTCGAAACTCCGCTTACAATGAGCAGTTCTTC. The full variable domain, in which reference TRBV13 and TRBJ2-1 provide the parts outside the CDR3, is AAGVIQSPRHLIKEKRETATLKCYPIPRHDTVYWYQQGPGQDPQFLISFYEKMQSDKGSIPDRFSAQQFSDYHSELNMSSLELGDSALYFCASSLGPPKILRNSAYNEQFFGPGTRLTVL.

J is TRBJ2-7 and V is TRBV6-2 or TRBV6-3; D is perhaps TRBD2 (6 bases). Trimming took off 0 bases at V and 4 bases at J, with 13 bases between the two ends. Germline V CDR1 and CDR2: MNHEY, SVGEGT. The CDR3 length is 15 residues. The CDR3 nucleotides are TGTGCCAGCAGTTACTCGTGGGGGGAAGCTTACGAGCAGTACTTC. It yields the protein CASSYSWGEAYEQYF.

The CDR3 bases are TGTGCCAGCTCACCCCGTGCCGGAGTGGACAATGAGCAGTTCTTC. Amino acid sequence: CASSPRAGVDNEQFF. The chain carries TRBV18 and TRBJ2-1, with unresolved D. The CDR3 is made up of 15 amino acids. Germline assignment: CDR1 KGHSH and CDR2 LQKENI. V was pared by 3 bases and J by 5 bases, with 14 bases between.

The chain joins TRBV6-4 to TRBJ2-3; maybe TRBD1 (6 bases). The germline V and J ends were trimmed by 1 base and 0 bases, with 8 bases remaining between them. The CDR3 is 15 amino acids. Per germline, CDR1 MRHNA and CDR2 SNTAGT. CDR3 region: CASSDWTVSTDTQYF. Written as DNA, the CDR3 is TGTGCCAGCAGTGACTGGACAGTTAGCACAGATACGCAGTATTTT.

The chain combines TRBV10-3 with TRBJ2-5, with TRBD2 as a possible D gene (5 bases). Deletions cut 7 bases from V and 5 bases from J, with 14 bases between. This CDR3 is built from 13 residues. Per the germline V gene, CDR1 is ENHRY and CDR2 is SYGVKD. Written as DNA, the CDR3 is TGTGCCATCACCTCCCATCCGGGGGAGACCCAGTACTTC. Its translation is CAITSHPGETQYF.

At least ten counts were recorded for this clonotype. The chain couples TRBV29-1 to TRBJ2-7, with D unresolved. V was cut by 2 bases and J by 5 bases, with 7 bases left in between. This CDR3 is 11 amino acids long. Germline-derived CDR1 and CDR2 are SQVTM and ANQGSEA. The CDR3 bases are TGCAGCGTTGAAAGGGCAGACGAGCAGTACTTC. This translates into CSVERADEQYF.

The table lists this clonotype with many counts. The chain recombines TRBV29-1 with TRBJ2-1, with D possibly being TRBD1 (5 bases). Trimming shortened V by 7 bases and J by 1 base, and 14 bases separated the two germline ends. The germline CDR1 and CDR2 sequences are SQVTM and ANQGSEA. The CDR3 extends over 14 amino acids. CDR3 protein: CSASLPGSYNEQFF. Here the CDR3 DNA reads TGCAGCGCCTCTCTCCCAGGGTCCTACAATGAGCAGTTCTTC.

In this sample, this clonotype turned up a few times. This chain links TRBV6-1 with TRBJ2-5; TRBD2 matches 7 bases. The ends lost 2 bases at V and 7 bases at J; junction bases unmatched: 7. This CDR3 region has 14 residues. Germline V lookup: CDR1 MNHNS, CDR2 SASEGT. Here the CDR3 reads CASSELREFGTQYF. The DNA of the CDR3 is TGTGCCAGCAGTGAATTGCGGGAGTTTGGGACCCAGTACTTC.

This clonotype was recorded many times. The chain uses TRBV10-3 and TRBJ2-3, with TRBD2 identical over 9 bases. Germline trimming cut 4 bases from V and 3 bases from J; bases unmatched to any gene: 20. CDR1 ENHRY and CDR2 SYGVKD come from the germline V gene. CDR3 size: 20 residues. The CDR3 sequence is CAISGGPIGGRAIPTDTQYF. The CDR3 DNA sequence: TGTGCCATCAGTGGGGGTCCAATTGGCGGGAGGGCCATCCCGACAGATACGCAGTATTTT.

This chain joins TRBV11-1 and TRBJ2-7; either TRBD1 or TRBD2 may fit D (5 bases each). Germline CDR1 is SGHAT and CDR2 is FQDESV (reference sequence). V dropped 1 base and J dropped 2 bases, with 27 bases sitting between them. The CDR3 sequence is 20 residues long. The CDR3 spells CASSLGGMRQSWTDTYEQYF. CDR3 sequence (DNA): TGTGCCAGCAGCTTAGGGGGGATGAGACAGTCGTGGACCGATACCTACGAGCAGTACTTC.

The chain uses TRBV6-5 and TRBJ2-7; 11 nucleotides match TRBD2. The J segment lost 7 bases and the V segment lost 0 bases, leaving 5 bases of the junction unmatched. Germline CDR1 MNHEY, CDR2 SVGAGI. This CDR3 spans 15 amino acids. Here the CDR3 DNA reads TGTGCCAGCAGTTACTCTACTAGCGGGGGATTGGAGCAGTACTTC. This translates into CASSYSTSGGLEQYF.

The chain uses TRBV28 and TRBJ2-5; the D gene could be TRBD1 or TRBD2 (5 bases each). The CDR3 has 13 amino acids. Germline V lookup: CDR1 MDHEN, CDR2 SYDVKM. V was shortened by 3 bases and J by 13 bases, with 18 bases between the two germline ends. CDR3 in amino acids: CASSFLGSGTGYF. The CDR3, as DNA: TGTGCCAGCAGTTTTCTCGGGTCGGGGACCGGGTACTTC. Full variable domain (remainder filled in from reference TRBV28 and TRBJ2-5): DVKVTQSSRYLVKRTGEKVFLECVQDMDHENMFWYRQDPGLGLRLIYFSYDVKMKEKGDIPEGYSVSREKKERFSLILESASTNQTSMYLCASSFLGSGTGYFGPGTRLLVL.

The chain employs TRBV27 and TRBJ2-3, with TRBD2 identical over 12 bases. V shed 5 bases, J shed 3 bases, and the junction held 9 bases outside the gene matches. The CDR3 spans 17 residues. CDR1 is MNHEY and CDR2 is SMNVEV in the germline V gene (reference sequence). CDR3: CASSRPGLAGRTDTQYF. CDR3 nucleotides: TGTGCCAGCAGTAGGCCGGGACTAGCGGGTCGAACAGATACGCAGTATTTT.

This clonotype was seen many times. The chain is built from TRBV5-1 and TRBJ2-1, with 9 bases lining up with TRBD2. Germline V gene lookup returns CDR1 SGHRS and CDR2 YFSETQ. The CDR3 spans 14 residues. V lost 3 bases, J lost 2 bases, and 0 bases stayed unmatched. Here the CDR3 reads CASSSSGTYNEQFF. The CDR3 region has the DNA TGCGCCAGCAGCTCTAGCGGGACCTACAATGAGCAGTTCTTC. Filled out from reference TRBV5-1 and TRBJ2-1, the complete variable domain reads KAGVTQTPRYLIKTRGQQVTLSCSPISGHRSVSWYQQTPGQGLQFLFEYFSETQRNKGNFPGRFSGRQFSNSRSEMNVSTLELGDSALYLCASSSSGTYNEQFFGPGTRLTVL.

This clonotype was observed a handful of times. The rearrangement joins TRBV11-2 to TRBJ2-1, with 10 bases matching TRBD2. The CDR3 loop spans 16 amino acids. Germline V CDR1 and CDR2: SGHAT, FQNNGV. V shed 2 bases, J shed 7 bases, and the junction held 8 bases outside the gene matches. The CDR3 reads CASSLIPAGGRNEQFF. CDR3 DNA sequence: TGTGCCAGCAGCTTAATTCCAGCGGGGGGGCGGAATGAGCAGTTCTTC.

This chain uses TRBV6-5 with TRBJ2-2; D not resolved. The germline V gene encodes CDR1 MNHEY and CDR2 SVGAGI. The CDR3 runs 14 residues. V lost 2 bases to trimming and J lost 3 bases, with 7 bases between them. The CDR3 loop is CASSYQLYTGELFF. CDR3 coding DNA: TGTGCCAGCAGTTACCAGTTATACACCGGGGAGCTGTTTTTT.

This clonotype was observed a few times. The chain carries TRBV15 and TRBJ1-5; D is possibly TRBD1 (6 bases). Between the trimmed V and J ends, which lost 5 bases and 1 base, there was a span of 12 bases. CDR3 size: 15 residues. Germline V gene lookup returns CDR1 LNHNV and CDR2 YYDKDF (reference sequence). CDR3 region: CATSEPGHSNQPQHF. For the CDR3, the DNA is TGTGCCACCAGCGAGCCGGGACACAGCAATCAGCCCCAGCATTTT.

This chain joins TRBV15 and TRBJ2-3; D is perhaps TRBD2 (7 bases). V was cut by 1 base and J by 5 bases, with 13 bases left in between. This CDR3 spans 15 amino acids. The germline CDR1 and CDR2 sequences are LNHNV and YYDKDF (reference sequence). The CDR3 DNA sequence: TGTGCCACCAGCAGAGGGGGGGGGCTGGGAGATACGCAGTATTTT. Its protein product is CATSRGGGLGDTQYF. Complete variable domain (other parts from reference TRBV15 and TRBJ2-3): DAMVIQNPRYQVTQFGKPVTLSCSQTLNHNVMYWYQQKSSQAPKLLFHYYDKDFNNEADTPDNFQSRRPNTSFCFLDIRSPGLGDTAMYLCATSRGGGLGDTQYFGPGTRLTVL.

This clonotype was recorded a few times. The chain employs TRBV20-1 and TRBJ1-2, with D tentatively TRBD1 (6 bases). Trimming stripped 4 bases from V and 3 bases from J, with 12 bases between. Germline lookup yields CDR1 DFQATT and CDR2 SNEGSKA (reference sequence). The CDR3 runs to 13 residues. CDR3 in DNA: TGCAGTGCTATTCAGGGGCCAGACTATGGCTACACCTTC. It yields the protein CSAIQGPDYGYTF.

In its sample, this clonotype was seen a few times. The rearrangement links TRBV12-3 or TRBV12-4 to TRBJ2-5; D gene ambiguous. Trimming took off 3 bases at V and 5 bases at J, with 16 bases between the two ends. The CDR3 has 15 amino acids. The CDR3 DNA sequence: TGTGCCAGCAGTTTCCTACGTCCCGACTGGGAGACCCAGTACTTC. Its translation: CASSFLRPDWETQYF.

In this sample, this clonotype turned up a few times. The rearrangement uses TRBV10-3 and TRBJ2-1; TRBD2 aligns across 10 bases. The CDR3 consists of 15 residues. The V gene's germline CDR1 is ENHRY and CDR2 SYGVKD. Trimming at V came to 4 bases and at J to 9 bases, leaving 9 bases not matched to a gene. Here the CDR3 DNA reads TGTGCCATCAGTGTGGTGAGCGGGGGGGAGGTTGAGCAGTTCTTC. This gives the protein CAISVVSGGEVEQFF.

The genes are TRBV7-2 and TRBJ2-2; 7 bases agree with TRBD2. From germline, CDR1 is SGHTA and CDR2 FQGNSA. Losses at the gene ends were 0 bases for V and 7 bases for J; bases not matched to a gene: 8. This CDR3 spans 16 amino acids. This chain's CDR3 is CASSLAGGYVNGELFF. CDR3 DNA: TGTGCCAGCAGCTTAGCGGGGGGGTATGTCAACGGGGAGCTGTTTTTT.

The chain carries TRBV27 and TRBJ2-4, with D possibly TRBD2 on 6 matching bases. In germline, CDR1 is MNHEY, CDR2 SMNVEV (reference sequence). The CDR3 totals 14 residues. The V end was cut by 2 bases, the J end by 3 bases, with 8 bases between. The CDR3 reads CASSLRGGKNIQYF. The DNA for the CDR3 is TGTGCCAGCAGTTTAAGGGGAGGCAAAAACATTCAGTACTTC.

The chain combines TRBV6-1 with TRBJ2-2; D is unresolved. Trimming cost V 8 bases and J 6 bases, with 16 bases left between them. CDR1 and CDR2 from the germline V gene are MNHNS and SASEGT. The CDR3 spans 14 residues. The CDR3 here is CASASFAGPGELFF. As DNA, the CDR3 is TGTGCCAGCGCTTCGTTCGCCGGCCCCGGGGAGCTGTTTTTT.

This clonotype has just a few counts. V and J are TRBV5-1 and TRBJ2-1; D is tentatively TRBD1 or TRBD2 (6 bases each). There are 16 residues in the CDR3. CDR1 is SGHRS and CDR2 is YFSETQ in the germline V gene. V lost 0 bases and J lost 0, with 10 bases in between. CDR3 protein: CASSLEGGSSYNEQFF. The CDR3, as DNA: TGCGCCAGCAGCTTGGAGGGGGGAAGCTCCTACAATGAGCAGTTCTTC.

In its sample, this clonotype was seen many times. The chain's CDR3 is CAISGSRDRGPSYEQYF. CDR3 DNA sequence: TGTGCCATCAGTGGAAGCCGGGACAGGGGACCCTCCTACGAGCAGTACTTC. V and J are TRBV10-3 and TRBJ2-7, with 10 bases that match TRBD1. The CDR3 has 17 residues. In germline, CDR1 is ENHRY, CDR2 SYGVKD. Trimming cost V 4 bases and J 0 bases; bases outside gene matches: 9.